One and the same sample provided the 12 T cell receptor beta chains below, sequenced in a study of blood T cell repertoires in COVID-19. Clones were sequenced by immunoSEQ multiplex PCR, and TCRdb holds only the in-frame ones, with some missing. The sample lists about 250,000 clones, 85% to 90% occurring once. Material for sequencing was peripheral blood. The receptors shown here come from a man at least 80 years old with acute or convalescent COVID-19.

This clone was detected only once. The chain uses TRBV6-5 and TRBJ1-2; 9 bases are a match to TRBD1. CDR1 is MNHEY, CDR2 SVGAGI, per germline. The junction had 14 bases not matched to a gene; V was cut back by 6 bases and J by 12 bases. The length of the CDR3 is 14 residues. DNA for the CDR3: TGTGCCAGCAGCCGAAACCGGGACAGGGCCTTGGACACCTTC. This gives the protein CASSRNRDRALDTF.

The rearrangement uses TRBV5-4 and TRBJ2-7; 10 nucleotides line up with TRBD1. Germline assignment: CDR1 SGHNT and CDR2 YYREEE (reference sequence). The trim removed 2 bases at V and 6 bases at J, leaving 11 bases unmatched. This CDR3 is built from 16 residues. The CDR3 sequence is CASSFEPGQGVGEQYF. DNA for the CDR3: TGTGCCAGCAGCTTCGAACCAGGACAGGGGGTCGGCGAGCAGTACTTC. The whole variable domain, remainder taken from reference TRBV5-4 and TRBJ2-7, is ETGVTQSPTHLIKTRGQQVTLRCSSQSGHNTVSWYQQALGQGPQFIFQYYREEENGRGNFPPRFSGLQFPNYSSELNVNALELDDSALYLCASSFEPGQGVGEQYFGPGTRLTVT.

The chain links TRBV19 to TRBJ2-3, with a tentative D call TRBD2 (5 bases). Germline loops: CDR1 LNHDA, CDR2 SQIVND (reference sequence). V was clipped by 8 bases and J by 5 bases, with 14 bases between them. The length of the CDR3 is 13 residues. The CDR3 bases are TGTGCCAGTTGTGCCGAACGGGGAGATACGCAGTATTTT. Amino acid sequence: CASCAERGDTQYF.

The J gene is TRBJ1-4, the V gene TRBV7-9; 7 bases are shared with TRBD1. The V gene's germline CDR1 is SEHNR and CDR2 FQNEAQ (reference sequence). This CDR3 is built from 15 residues. V lost 1 base and J lost 8; bases outside the gene matches: 7. CDR3 DNA: TGTGCCAGCAGCTTAGGTACAGGGGACGGGGAAAAACTGTTTTTT. This codes for CASSLGTGDGEKLFF.

The chain combines TRBV19 with TRBJ1-2, with a tentative D call TRBD1 (6 bases). The length of the CDR3 is 13 residues. V gave up 8 bases and J gave up 2 bases, with 12 bases separating them. Germline CDR1 is LNHDA and CDR2 is SQIVND (reference sequence). The CDR3 sequence is CASSYRENYGYTF. CDR3 DNA: TGTGCCAGTTCTTACAGGGAGAACTATGGCTACACCTTC.

A remark on this clone: Additional DNA sequences in this sample encode the identical CDR3. This chain uses TRBV3-1 (or the pseudogene TRBV3-2) with TRBJ1-1, with D unclear. Germline V CDR1 and CDR2: LGHDT, YNNKEL (reference sequence). The CDR3 sequence is 13 residues long. Trimming took 1 base from V and 5 from J, leaving 8 bases between them. CDR3: CASSQGGGTEAFF. The CDR3, as DNA: TGTGCCAGCAGCCAAGGGGGAGGGACTGAAGCTTTCTTT.

Notes on this clone: The same CDR3 also results from other DNA sequences found in this sample. The chain has TRBV6-2 or TRBV6-3 and TRBJ2-7, with 12 bases identical to TRBD1. Germline-derived CDR1 and CDR2 are MNHEY and SVGEGT. V lost 1 base, J lost 4 bases, and 2 bases stayed unmatched. The CDR3 is 15 residues long. The CDR3 region has the DNA TGTGCCAGCAGTTACTTGGGACAGGGGGCTTACGAGCAGTACTTC. This sequence encodes CASSYLGQGAYEQYF.

This chain joins TRBV19 and TRBJ1-4, with D hard to call. This CDR3 comprises 13 residues. Between the trimmed V and J ends, which lost 5 bases and 11 bases, there was a span of 15 bases. The V gene's germline CDR1 is LNHDA and CDR2 SQIVND (reference sequence). The CDR3 here is CASSPRDLLKLFF. CDR3 DNA: TGTGCCAGTAGTCCTAGAGACCTGTTGAAACTGTTTTTT.

This clone came up once. The chain employs TRBV27 and TRBJ1-1, with TRBD1 as a possible D gene (5 bases). The CDR3 covers 13 residues. Germline assignment: CDR1 MNHEY and CDR2 SMNVEV (reference sequence). V was trimmed by 2 bases and J by 4 bases, leaving 8 bases between them. The CDR3 reads CASSLTGLTEAFF. The DNA for the CDR3 is TGTGCCAGCAGTTTAACGGGACTCACTGAAGCTTTCTTT.

The rearrangement joins TRBV19 to TRBJ2-3; weak D call: TRBD2 (5 bases). Per the germline V gene, CDR1 is LNHDA and CDR2 is SQIVND (reference sequence). This CDR3 has 16 residues. The ends were cut back, 1 base at V and 0 bases at J, with 11 bases in the middle. CDR3 sequence (DNA): TGTGCCAGTAGTATAGGGGAGTCCACTAGCACAGATACGCAGTATTTT. Translated: CASSIGESTSTDTQYF.

This clone was recorded a few times. This chain joins TRBV7-2 and TRBJ1-1, with a weak D call TRBD1 (6 bases). Trimming shortened V by 1 base and J by 2 bases, and 14 bases separated the two germline ends. Per germline, CDR1 SGHTA and CDR2 FQGNSA. This CDR3 region has 16 residues. The CDR3 bases are TGTGCCAGCAGCTTAGATAGGGGGAGCACAAACACTGAAGCTTTCTTT. It encodes CASSLDRGSTNTEAFF.

The rearrangement joins TRBV6-1 to TRBJ2-7, with D possibly being TRBD2 (5 bases). Trimming took off 6 bases at V and 7 bases at J, with 25 bases between the two ends. Germline V gives CDR1 MNHNS, CDR2 SASEGT. This CDR3 has 16 amino acids. CDR3 DNA sequence: TGTGCCAGCAGGGAACCGGGAACACCTATATTACGTGAGCAGTACTTC. This sequence encodes CASREPGTPILREQYF.